This record covers a single T cell receptor beta chain. The CDR3 totals 16 residues. V shed 3 bases and J shed 3 bases, with 15 bases lying between them. CDR1 LNHDA and CDR2 SQIVND come from the germline V gene (reference sequence). Sequencing was performed with immunoSEQ multiplex PCR; in TCRdb, only in-frame clones are kept and a portion is missing. The repertoire consists of more than 450,000 clones, with about 90% occurring once and the leading ten covering around 0.64%. This specimen belongs to a study of blood T cell repertoires in COVID-19. Sequencing used PBMCs or T cells enriched from blood (not recorded which). The receptor's source is a young woman who had recovered from COVID-19. The J gene is TRBJ2-1, the V gene TRBV19, with a weak D call TRBD2 (6 bases). The CDR3 reads CASSIISGGIYNEQFF. CDR3 DNA: TGTGCCAGTAGTATTATTTCGGGCGGGATCTACAATGAGCAGTTCTTC. Variable domain in full (rest from reference TRBV19 and TRBJ2-1): DGGITQSPKYLFRKEGQNVTLSCEQNLNHDAMYWYRQDPGQGLRLIYYSQIVNDFQKGDIAEGYSVSREKKESFPLTVTSAQKNPTAFYLCASSIISGGIYNEQFFGPGTRLTVL.